This T cell receptor (beta chain) was sequenced during a study of control samples from healthy donors and cancer patients. The assay was immunoSEQ multiplex PCR, and TCRdb's table has in-frame clones only and misses some. This sample has tens of thousands of clones, with about 90% found just once. V was clipped by 1 base and J by 3 bases; unmatched bases: 2. The CDR3 has 14 amino acids. Germline-derived CDR1 and CDR2 are SGHAT and FQDESV (reference sequence). The TCR originated in an older woman with head and neck cancer. The material sequenced was PBMCs. The V and J genes are TRBV11-1 and TRBJ2-7, with 8 bases matching TRBD1. CDR3 region: CASSLEQGGYEQYF. The DNA of the CDR3 is TGTGCCAGCAGCTTAGAACAGGGGGGCTACGAGCAGTACTTC.